The T cell receptor (beta chain) under discussion was sequenced for a study of OX40 agonist ivuxolimab in advanced cancers. Remarks on this clone: Its antigen is still unknown.

V dropped 2 bases and J dropped 4; count of bases not matched to a gene: 6. The V gene's germline CDR1 is MNHEY and CDR2 SVGAGI. The CDR3 extends over 15 amino acids. Whole-study findings and limits: On average, CD8+ T cells showed a greater number of expanded clones than CD4+.

This table comes from immunoSEQ multiplex PCR, and its TCRdb copy is limited to in-frame clones, with some not included. This table has around 80,000 clones, roughly nine tenths appearing once. This sample comprised CD4+ or CD8+ T cells sorted from blood, obtained in a trial of the OX40 agonist ivuxolimab. This clonotype was obtained from an adult with an advanced solid tumor such as melanoma, head and neck, liver or kidney cancer. The chain recombines TRBV6-5 with TRBJ1-2; 8 bases are a match to TRBD1. DNA of the CDR3: TGTGCCAGCAGTTACGGGACAGGTGGGGGCTATGGCTACACCTTC. This translates into CASSYGTGGGYGYTF.